This T cell receptor beta chain was identified in a study of CD8+ T cells in alopecia areata. Background on the study: Patients took tofacitinib for 6 to 18 months, followed by 6 drug-free months. Study results and caveats: Higher clonality was seen in lesional scalp than in normal scalp, especially in alopecia totalis/universalis. Many expanded lesional clones remained in scalp and blood on tofacitinib.

RNA, once extracted, was reverse transcribed into cDNA for use as the sequencing template. Measured with immunoSEQ multiplex PCR; TCRdb has only the in-frame clones, and not every one. This table has more than 85,000 clones, 60% to 65% appearing once. With respect to this clone: Its antigen is not identified.

Treatment described: oral pan-JAK inhibitor, 5-10 mg twice daily. Obtained from alopecia areata patients were lesional scalp punch biopsies along with peripheral blood. V gave up 5 bases and J gave up 5 bases; unmatched junction bases: 16. CDR1 and CDR2 (germline): MNHEY, SMNVEV (reference sequence). The CDR3 covers 17 residues. The chain combines TRBV27 with TRBJ2-7, with 9 nucleotides matching TRBD1. The TCR originated in a human donor with alopecia areata. Sequenced here: CD8+ T cells sorted from blood, sampled at week 4, from a patient treated with tofacitinib. CDR3 sequence (DNA): TGTGCCAGCAGTGCAAGAGTTAACAGGGGGCTGGGAGACGAGCAGTACTTC. Translating gives CASSARVNRGLGDEQYF.